Given below is one TCR beta chain in context. Profiled with immunoSEQ multiplex PCR; TCRdb holds only in-frame clones, not every one. The data show about 930 clones, roughly 85% seen once. The entry originates in a study of chemoradiotherapy in HPV16-positive cancers. CDR1 and CDR2 from the germline V gene are SEHNR and FQNEAQ (reference sequence). This CDR3 has 13 residues. The V gene lost 3 bases and the J gene lost 4 bases, with 9 bases spanning the gap. This sequence was found in a human donor with HPV-associated anogenital cancer. Sequences were derived from tumor tissue, sampled from a patient who underwent chemoradiotherapy. The gene calls are TRBV7-9 and TRBJ1-2; tentatively, D is TRBD1 (6 bases). CDR3 sequence reads: CASSLGAFYGYTF. The CDR3 coding sequence is TGTGCCAGCAGCTTGGGGGCTTTCTATGGCTACACCTTC.